The entry below describes one TCR beta chain. What it binds is not known. This record belongs to a study of T cell repertoires in cytomegalovirus infection. TCRdb reanalysed the reads using MiXCR and keeps one entry per CDR3 protein. The top ten clones hold just under 45% of a sample with 450,000 to 600,000 distinct CDR3 sequences, more than 40% of them seen once. Germline V CDR1 and CDR2: SQVTM, ANQGSEA. This CDR3 region has 17 residues. Trimming removed 4 bases from V and 1 base from J, with 17 bases in between. This sequence was found in a human donor in good health (CMV status not recorded). Some clones in this sample may be carry-over from other donors' samples. The sequencing here drew on cultured PBMCs, taken from culture after CMV antigen stimulation. This rearrangement joins TRBV29-1 to TRBJ2-6, with D maybe TRBD1 (6 bases). CDR3 DNA: TGCAGCGTTGGGTCGGGGACAAGTAGTTCTGGGGCCAACGTCCTGACTTTC. Translated: CSVGSGTSSSGANVLTF.